Each of the 9 T cell receptor beta chains below was sequenced from the same sample in a study of STAT3 mutations in large granular lymphocyte leukemia. Study-wide results and limits: At least one immunodominant TCR beta clonotype appeared in every T-cell large granular lymphocyte leukemia patient.

These receptors have no identified antigens. Here immunoSEQ multiplex PCR was the method, and the copy in TCRdb shows in-frame clones only, minus some. The sample yields thousands of clones, 30% to 40% seen once. Sequencing used peripheral blood mononuclear cells. The receptor set was obtained from a man in his 60s with T-cell large granular lymphocyte leukemia. Some clones in this sample may be carry-over from other donors' samples.

This clone came up a few times. The chain is built from TRBV6-6 and TRBJ1-2; TRBD1 agrees at 11 bases. Trimming cost V 2 bases and J 14 bases; bases outside gene matches: 7. The germline CDR1 and CDR2 sequences are MNHNY and SVGAGI (reference sequence). This CDR3 is 13 amino acids long. The CDR3 region is CASSYGTGGENTF. The CDR3 coding sequence is TGTGCCAGCAGTTACGGGACAGGGGGAGAGAATACCTTC.

The gene calls are TRBV18 and TRBJ1-4; D possibly corresponds to TRBD1 (5 bases). V gave up 4 bases and J gave up 3 bases, with 9 bases separating them. Germline-derived CDR1 and CDR2 are KGHSH and LQKENI. The CDR3 runs to 14 residues. CDR3 nucleotide sequence: TGTGCCAGCTCACTACGACAGCCTAATGAAAAACTGTTTTTT. Amino acid sequence: CASSLRQPNEKLFF.

In this sample, this clone turned up a few times. The rearrangement joins TRBV19 to TRBJ1-5, with D unclear. This CDR3 region has 13 residues. V lost 2 bases to trimming and J lost 8 bases, with 10 bases between them. CDR1 is LNHDA, CDR2 SQIVND, per germline (reference sequence). The CDR3, as DNA: TGTGCCAGTAGTATATCTGCAGCGGAGCCCCAGCATTTT. Translating gives CASSISAAEPQHF.

V and J are TRBV2 and TRBJ2-3, with D perhaps matching TRBD1 (5 bases). The CDR3 totals 11 residues. V lost 5 bases and J lost 8, with 8 bases in between. Germline-derived CDR1 and CDR2 are SNHLY and FYNNEI. The CDR3 region has the DNA TGTGCCAGCAGTCCTAGGGGTACGCAGTATTTT. Protein: CASSPRGTQYF.

In this sample, this clone turned up a few times. The rearrangement joins TRBV5-1 to TRBJ2-1, with 7 bases fitting TRBD2. This CDR3 spans 14 amino acids. V lost 4 bases to trimming and J lost 5 bases; unmatched junction nucleotides: 6. Germline CDR1 SGHRS, CDR2 YFSETQ. The CDR3 region has the DNA TGCGCCAGCAGCGTCACTAGCGCAAACAATGAGCAGTTCTTC. This translates into CASSVTSANNEQFF. The variable domain in full, with the rest retrieved from reference TRBV5-1 and TRBJ2-1, is KAGVTQTPRYLIKTRGQQVTLSCSPISGHRSVSWYQQTPGQGLQFLFEYFSETQRNKGNFPGRFSGRQFSNSRSEMNVSTLELGDSALYLCASSVTSANNEQFFGPGTRLTVL.

V gene TRBV18 combines with J gene TRBJ2-3, with no clear D. V was trimmed by 5 bases and J by 4 bases, leaving 16 bases between them. Germline loops: CDR1 KGHSH, CDR2 LQKENI. The CDR3 runs to 15 residues. CDR3 nucleotides: TGTGCCAGCTCATCCCAGATGGGTTCCGCAGATACGCAGTATTTT. Its translation is CASSSQMGSADTQYF. The full variable domain, completed using reference TRBV18 and TRBJ2-3, is NAGVMQNPRHLVRRRGQEARLRCSPMKGHSHVYWYRQLPEEGLKFMVYLQKENIIDESGMPKERFSAEFPKEGPSILRIQQVVRGDSAAYFCASSSQMGSADTQYFGPGTRLTVL.

The chain employs TRBV7-8 and TRBJ1-2; 7 bases align to TRBD1. This CDR3 comprises 15 residues. The ends lost 4 bases at V and 0 bases at J; junction bases unmatched: 5. The germline V gene encodes CDR1 SGHVS and CDR2 FQNEAQ. CDR3 sequence reads: CASSSGTATNYGYTF. DNA for the CDR3: TGTGCCAGCAGCTCTGGGACAGCCACTAACTATGGCTACACCTTC.

The V gene is TRBV29-1, the J gene TRBJ2-7; tentative D call: TRBD1 (6 bases). The germline gives CDR1 SQVTM, CDR2 ANQGSEA. This CDR3 region has 14 residues. Trimming pared 6 bases from V and 0 bases from J, leaving 15 bases between. CDR3 sequence (DNA): TGCAGCGTGAAAAAACAGGGATACTCCTACGAGCAGTACTTC. The encoded protein is CSVKKQGYSYEQYF.

This sequence joins TRBV5-1 and TRBJ2-3; tentatively, D is TRBD2 (5 bases). Germline CDR1 reads SGHRS; CDR2 reads YFSETQ. The CDR3 covers 15 residues. V was clipped by 0 bases and J by 0 bases, with 8 bases between them. The CDR3 loop is CASSLAGTSTDTQYF. The DNA for the CDR3 is TGCGCCAGCAGCTTGGCGGGAACTAGCACAGATACGCAGTATTTT.